These 15 T cell receptor beta chains share one sample of origin, sequenced in a study of CD8 T cells in Susac syndrome. The RNA, about 0.45 to 1 ug, was put through reverse transcription using random hexamers. TCRdb reprocessed the immunoSEQ multiplex PCR reads via MiXCR and lists one record per CDR3 protein. The table records 100,000 or so distinct CDR3 sequences, roughly 94% of them present only once. The sequenced sample was CD4+ T cells from PBMCs. The source is a human donor with Susac syndrome.

The genes are TRBV20-1 and TRBJ2-1, with D possibly TRBD2 on 6 matching bases. V was shortened by 6 bases and J by 8 bases, with 14 bases between the two germline ends. Germline loops: CDR1 DFQATT, CDR2 SNEGSKA (reference sequence). CDR3 size: 12 residues. CDR3 in amino acids: CSALTSGDEQFF. As DNA, the CDR3 is TGCAGTGCCCTGACTAGTGGCGATGAGCAGTTCTTC.

The rearrangement joins TRBV12-3 or TRBV12-4 to TRBJ2-7; 11 bases are shared with TRBD1. The CDR3 contains 15 residues. The junction had 8 bases not matched to a gene; V was cut back by 6 bases and J by 4 bases. CDR3 sequence reads: CASSPGTGGLYEQYF. The DNA for the CDR3 is TGTGCCAGCAGCCCCGGGACAGGGGGTTTGTACGAGCAGTACTTC.

This clonotype showed up just once. The chain carries TRBV20-1 and TRBJ1-6, with D unclear. Germline V CDR1 and CDR2: DFQATT, SNEGSKA (reference sequence). The germline V and J ends were trimmed by 5 bases and 12 bases, with 17 bases remaining between them. The CDR3 has 13 residues. CDR3 sequence: CSAGLAVREPLHF. The CDR3 bases are TGCAGTGCTGGCTTAGCAGTGAGGGAACCCCTCCACTTT.

CDR3 sequence (DNA): TGTGCCGCATCCCCTCTAGCGGGGGGTCCAGATACGCAGTATTTT. It encodes CAASPLAGGPDTQYF. This chain uses TRBV7-8 with TRBJ2-3; the match to TRBD2 covers 11 bases. The J segment lost 4 bases and the V segment lost 11 bases, leaving 11 bases of the junction unmatched. Germline CDR1 reads SGHVS; CDR2 reads FQNEAQ. The CDR3 runs to 15 residues.

CDR3 nucleotides: TGTGCCAGCAGCTTAGCCGTGACTAGCGGGGGGCTATACACAGATACGCAGTATTTT. Translated, it gives CASSLAVTSGGLYTDTQYF. This chain joins TRBV7-2 and TRBJ2-3, with 13 bases that match TRBD2. This CDR3 comprises 19 residues. V shed 0 bases, J shed 2 bases, and the junction held 8 bases outside the gene matches. The germline V gene encodes CDR1 SGHTA and CDR2 FQGNSA.

J is TRBJ1-1 and V is TRBV23-1, with 8 bases aligning to TRBD1. TRBV23-1 qualifies as an ORF whose function is uncertain. This CDR3 contains 15 residues. V lost 8 bases to trimming and J lost 1 base; unmatched junction nucleotides: 9. The CDR3 reads CASDRTGRWNTEAFF. The DNA for the CDR3 is TGCGCCAGCGACCGGACAGGGCGATGGAACACTGAAGCTTTCTTT.

Only one count was recorded for this clonotype. This chain joins TRBV30 and TRBJ1-1, with D unclear. This CDR3 has 14 residues. Trimming removed 4 bases at V and 10 bases at J, with 22 bases between. CDR1 and CDR2 (germline): GTSNPN, SVGIG (reference sequence). DNA of the CDR3: TGTGCCTGGAAAGATGAGACCCACAGAGCCGTAGCTTTCTTT. The encoded protein is CAWKDETHRAVAFF.

The chain combines TRBV30 with TRBJ1-2, with a weak D call TRBD1 (5 bases). The CDR3 covers 14 residues. V shed 4 bases and J shed 6 bases, with 18 bases lying between them. Per germline, CDR1 GTSNPN and CDR2 SVGIG (reference sequence). The CDR3, as DNA: TGTGCCTGGAACAGAGTCGGGGGAGTCAATGGCTACACCTTC. Its translation is CAWNRVGGVNGYTF.

V usage is TRBV6-2 or TRBV6-3 and J usage is TRBJ2-2; tentatively, D is TRBD1 or TRBD2 (6 bases each). This CDR3 comprises 13 residues. Germline V lookup: CDR1 MNHEY, CDR2 SVGEGT. V was cut by 4 bases and J by 5 bases, with 8 bases left in between. CDR3 nucleotides: TGTGCCAGCAGTTGGAGGGGGACCGGGGAGCTGTTTTTT. Translated: CASSWRGTGELFF.

The chain couples TRBV3-1 to TRBJ1-2; D ambiguous. Trimming left V 0 bases short and J 8 bases short, with 7 bases between. The CDR3 runs 12 residues. Germline values: CDR1 LGHDT, CDR2 YNNKEL (reference sequence). CDR3 in DNA: TGTGCCAGCAGCCAAGAATTTTCGGGCTACACCTTC. It specifies CASSQEFSGYTF.

The chain couples TRBV27 to TRBJ2-7; possible D gene TRBD1, 6 bases. Trimming removed 5 bases from V and 0 bases from J, with 14 bases in between. This CDR3 contains 15 residues. Per germline, CDR1 MNHEY and CDR2 SMNVEV (reference sequence). CDR3 coding DNA: TGTGCCAGCAGTGGCCGGGACATTGCCTCCTACGAGCAGTACTTC. Translated: CASSGRDIASYEQYF.

The chain has TRBV9 and TRBJ2-1; 8 bases are shared with TRBD2. Per the germline V gene, CDR1 is SGDLS and CDR2 is YYNGEE. This CDR3 contains 16 residues. The V segment lost 4 bases and the J segment 4 bases; nucleotides outside the gene matches: 10. This CDR3 reads CASSSRLGGGYNEQFF. CDR3 bases: TGTGCCAGCAGCTCCCGACTGGGCGGGGGGTACAATGAGCAGTTCTTC.

The rearrangement joins TRBV12-3 or TRBV12-4 to TRBJ2-7; D is unresolved. The CDR3 sequence is 13 residues long. Trimming shortened V by 1 base and J by 6 bases, and 10 bases separated the two germline ends. Here the CDR3 reads CASSLGPIFEQYF. CDR3 bases: TGTGCCAGCAGTTTAGGTCCGATCTTCGAGCAGTACTTC.

The V gene is TRBV30, the J gene TRBJ2-7; D possibly corresponds to TRBD1 (5 bases). With 5 bases removed from V and 5 bases from J, the gap between germline ends came to 10 bases. Germline V gives CDR1 GTSNPN, CDR2 SVGIG (reference sequence). The CDR3 sequence is 11 residues long. The CDR3 is CAWSRVNEQYF. Written as DNA, the CDR3 is TGTGCCTGGTCCAGGGTAAACGAGCAGTACTTC. Supplemented by reference TRBV30 and TRBJ2-7, the full variable domain reads SQTIHQWPATLVQPVGSPLSLECTVEGTSNPNLYWYRQAAGRGLQLLFYSVGIGQISSEVPQNLSASRPQDRQFILSSKKLLLSDSGFYLCAWSRVNEQYFGPGTRLTVT.

This clonotype was detected once. The V and J genes are TRBV13 and TRBJ2-7; weak D call: TRBD1 (6 bases). The V end lost 3 bases, the J end lost 4 bases, and 13 bases lay between the germline ends. The germline V gene has CDR1 PRHDT and CDR2 FYEKMQ (reference sequence). This CDR3 region has 14 residues. The CDR3 loop is CASSLKQGRYEQYF. CDR3 sequence (DNA): TGTGCCAGCAGCTTGAAACAGGGCCGATACGAGCAGTACTTC. Complete variable domain (other parts from reference TRBV13 and TRBJ2-7): AAGVIQSPRHLIKEKRETATLKCYPIPRHDTVYWYQQGPGQDPQFLISFYEKMQSDKGSIPDRFSAQQFSDYHSELNMSSLELGDSALYFCASSLKQGRYEQYFGPGTRLTVT.